This TCR beta chain was recovered during a study of T-cell memory formation after mild COVID-19. Study results and limitations: CD4+ contracting clones lay mainly in CM and EM, CD8+ ones in EMRA.

With respect to this clonotype: Its antigen remains unidentified.

In TCRdb, the 5' RACE reads were re-called with MiXCR into one record per CDR3 protein. The sample consists of 360,000 or so distinct CDR3 sequences, around 28% of them appearing once. Germline CDR1 and CDR2: SGHRS and YFSETQ. CDR3 length equals 16 residues. V was pared by 0 bases and J by 5 bases, with 14 bases between. The origin of this receptor is an adult woman who had mild COVID-19 (a few samples of this study predate the infection). Cell type and time point are not known. The chain links TRBV5-1 to TRBJ2-2, with D perhaps matching TRBD1 (6 bases). The sample was PBMCs or a T cell subset sorted from them (not recorded which). The CDR3 region is CASSLVGNRVTGELFF. The CDR3 DNA reads TGCGCCAGCAGCTTGGTGGGGAACAGGGTAACCGGGGAGCTGTTTTTT.